This TCR beta chain was documented in a study of tumor and adjacent non-tumor tissue in lung cancer. Study at large: Each sample yielded 3.5 million to 4.5 million productive TCRbeta reads on average.

RNA was extracted from bulk tissue without any cell sorting. Three rounds of nested PCR, following a modified ARM-PCR protocol, produced the TCRbeta library. TCRdb called the multiplex PCR reads again in MiXCR, with one record for every CDR3 protein. The table records about 200,000 distinct CDR3 sequences, roughly 70% of them present only once. About this clonotype: Its cognate antigen is unknown. The junction shows a germline mismatch at one end, possibly a read error.

Notes on the study in general: In normal lung, the top 100 clones were significantly more dominant than in tumor.

Germline assignment: CDR1 SGHAT and CDR2 FQNNGV. The CDR3 consists of 16 residues. Source material: lung tumor tissue. The chain has TRBV11-2 and TRBJ2-2; D possibly matches TRBD1 or TRBD2 (5 bases each). This receptor was taken from a man aged 55 to 70 with non-small cell lung cancer. Here the CDR3 DNA reads TGTGCCAGCAACTTAGTCCGGGGCAGAAACACCGGGGAGCTGTTTTTT. This codes for CASNLVRGRNTGELFF.